The following is a T cell receptor beta chain sequence with its context. This entry is derived from a study of blood T cell repertoires in COVID-19. Overall study: Acute and convalescent COVID-19 samples came from the United States, Italy and Spain.

The assay was immunoSEQ multiplex PCR, and TCRdb's table has in-frame clones only and misses some. The repertoire has tens of thousands of clones, approximately 84% of them found once; the top ten carry around 10%. The receptor's source is a man in his fifties or sixties with acute or convalescent COVID-19. The specimen sequenced was peripheral blood.

CDR3 nucleotides: TGTGCCAGCAGCTCACAGGGGGCTCGGTACAATGAGCAGTTCTTC. It is translated as CASSSQGARYNEQFF. The chain carries TRBV7-3 and TRBJ2-1; 9 bases are a match to TRBD1. CDR3 length equals 15 residues. J lost 4 bases, V lost 4 bases, and 5 bases had no gene match. From germline, CDR1 is SGHTA and CDR2 FQGTGA.